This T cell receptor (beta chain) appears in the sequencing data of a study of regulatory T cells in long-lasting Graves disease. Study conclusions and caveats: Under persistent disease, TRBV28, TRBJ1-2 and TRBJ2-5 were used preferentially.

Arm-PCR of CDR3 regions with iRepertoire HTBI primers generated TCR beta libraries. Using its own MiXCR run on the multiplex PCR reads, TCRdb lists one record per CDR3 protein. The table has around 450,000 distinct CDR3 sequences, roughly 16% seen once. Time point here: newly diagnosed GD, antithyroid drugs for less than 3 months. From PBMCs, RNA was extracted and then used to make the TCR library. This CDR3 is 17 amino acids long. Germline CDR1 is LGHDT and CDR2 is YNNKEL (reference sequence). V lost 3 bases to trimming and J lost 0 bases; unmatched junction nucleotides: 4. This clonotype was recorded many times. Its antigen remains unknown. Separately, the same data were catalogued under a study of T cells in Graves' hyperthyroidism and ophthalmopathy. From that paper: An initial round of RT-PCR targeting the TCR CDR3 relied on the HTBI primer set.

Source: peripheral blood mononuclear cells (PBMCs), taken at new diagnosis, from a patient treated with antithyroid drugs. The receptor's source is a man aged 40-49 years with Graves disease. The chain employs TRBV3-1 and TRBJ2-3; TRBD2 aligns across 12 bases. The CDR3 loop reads CASSQRTSGMSTDTQYF. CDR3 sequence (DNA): TGTGCCAGCAGCCAGAGGACTAGCGGGATGAGCACAGATACGCAGTATTTT.